This entry lists 23 T cell receptor beta chains sequenced from one sample in a study of glioma-infiltrating T cells. TCR alpha and beta CDR3 regions were amplified from RNA using iRepertoire nested multiplex PCR. TCRdb processed the multiplex PCR reads anew with MiXCR; each CDR3 protein has one entry. Of tens of thousands of distinct CDR3 sequences listed, under 30% are singletons. The sequencing input was glioma tissue, nonneoplastic brain tissue, or PBMCs (not recorded which). These receptors were taken from a human donor with low-grade glioma or glioblastoma, undergoing nonglioma brain surgery, or in good health (not recorded which).

Many counts were recorded for this clonotype. CDR3: CASSLRDRGDLLHF. The CDR3 DNA reads as TGTGCCAGCAGCTTAAGGGACAGGGGTGATCTCCTCCACTTT. V usage is TRBV7-2 and J usage is TRBJ1-6, with 10 bases matching TRBD1. V shed 2 bases and J 15 bases; nucleotides not matched to a gene: 7. Germline V gene data show CDR1 as SGHTA and CDR2 as FQGNSA. This CDR3 region has 14 residues.

This clonotype was detected ten times or more. V is TRBV28 and J is TRBJ1-1; 9 bases fit TRBD1. The CDR3 is 14 residues long. Germline lookup yields CDR1 MDHEN and CDR2 SYDVKM. Trimming took 5 bases from V and 4 from J; bases not matched to a gene: 5. The chain's CDR3 is CASSPTGGSTEAFF. The CDR3 DNA follows: TGTGCCAGCAGTCCGACAGGGGGGAGCACTGAAGCTTTCTTT.

In its sample, this clonotype was seen many times. This chain connects TRBV15 to TRBJ2-5, with no clear D. The length of the CDR3 is 12 residues. Germline V gene lookup returns CDR1 LNHNV and CDR2 YYDKDF (reference sequence). Trimming took 3 bases from V and 5 from J, leaving 7 bases between them. CDR3 region: CATSRVKETQYF. CDR3 DNA: TGTGCCACCAGCAGGGTCAAGGAGACCCAGTACTTC.

Many counts were recorded for this clonotype. CDR3 region: CASTRDIRGYTF. The CDR3 DNA is TGTGCCAGCACCCGGGACATCCGAGGCTACACCTTC. The chain employs TRBV12-3 or TRBV12-4 and TRBJ1-2; a weak D match, TRBD1 (6 bases). V lost 7 bases, J lost 8 bases, and 14 bases lay in between. The CDR3 consists of 12 residues.

CDR3 protein: CSVIRGMGGREQFF. DNA of the CDR3: TGCAGCGTGATCCGCGGGATGGGAGGGAGAGAGCAGTTCTTC. V gene TRBV29-1 combines with J gene TRBJ2-1, with 7 bases that match TRBD2. This CDR3 spans 14 amino acids. Losses at the gene ends were 6 bases for V and 10 bases for J; bases not matched to a gene: 15. CDR1 SQVTM and CDR2 ANQGSEA come from the germline V gene.

This clonotype was recorded many times. The rearrangement joins TRBV10-3 to TRBJ1-5, with D maybe TRBD1 (6 bases). The CDR3 has 15 residues. V was cut by 10 bases and J by 2 bases, with 18 bases left in between. The germline CDR1 and CDR2 sequences are ENHRY and SYGVKD. Written as DNA, the CDR3 is TGTGCCACCGGGGGGGCGACCCTCGGCAATCAGCCCCAGCATTTT. Amino acids: CATGGATLGNQPQHF.

In its sample, this clonotype was seen many times. The chain carries TRBV10-3 and TRBJ1-1; 9 positions agree with TRBD1. The CDR3 runs to 15 residues. The ends lost 6 bases at V and 11 bases at J; junction bases unmatched: 16. Germline V gene lookup returns CDR1 ENHRY and CDR2 SYGVKD. The CDR3 loop is CAIRSTGTGTGRAFF. The CDR3 nucleotides are TGTGCCATCAGAAGCACCGGGACAGGGACGGGGAGGGCTTTCTTT.

This clonotype was seen at least ten times. J is TRBJ2-7 and V is TRBV7-9; 9 positions match TRBD1. Germline lookup yields CDR1 SEHNR and CDR2 FQNEAQ (reference sequence). The CDR3 has 15 residues. Trimming took 5 bases from V and 5 from J; bases not matched to a gene: 10. The chain's CDR3 is CASSNLGQGRNEQYF. CDR3 sequence (DNA): TGTGCCAGCAGCAACCTTGGACAGGGGCGGAACGAGCAGTACTTC. Looking up the rest from reference TRBV7-9 and TRBJ2-7 gives the full variable domain: DTGVSQNPRHKITKRGQNVTFRCDPISEHNRLYWYRQTLGQGPEFLTYFQNEAQLEKSRLLSDRFSAERPKGSFSTLEIQRTEQGDSAMYLCASSNLGQGRNEQYFGPGTRLTVT.

J is TRBJ2-6 and V is TRBV29-1; no reliable D call. V lost 6 bases and J 2 bases, leaving 8 bases between the germline ends. Germline V lookup: CDR1 SQVTM, CDR2 ANQGSEA. The CDR3 length is 13 residues. The CDR3 DNA reads as TGCAGCGTCGTAGGGCCTGGGGCCAACGTCCTGACTTTC. Its protein product is CSVVGPGANVLTF.

Many counts were recorded for this clonotype. This chain uses TRBV27 with TRBJ1-6, with 10 positions matching TRBD1. Germline V gene sequence: CDR1 MNHEY, CDR2 SMNVEV (reference sequence). The CDR3 spans 17 residues. The V and J ends lost 5 bases and 10 bases, in that order; junction bases with no gene match: 14. CDR3 region: CASSPQATGGAGSPLHF. Here the CDR3 DNA reads TGTGCCAGCAGTCCGCAGGCGACAGGGGGCGCAGGGTCACCCCTCCACTTT.

A word on this clonotype: It may be a read error: a sequence one base away is much more abundant. V gene TRBV6-1 combines with J gene TRBJ2-5; weak D call: TRBD2 (6 bases). Germline assignment: CDR1 MNHNS and CDR2 SASEGT. V lost 5 bases and J lost 4, with 14 bases in between. The CDR3 is 14 residues long. As DNA, the CDR3 is TGTGCCAGCAGTAGAGAGGGAGGACGAGAGACCCAGTACTTC. As protein: CASSREGGRETQYF.

The J gene is TRBJ1-5, the V gene TRBV19, with D possibly matching TRBD1 (5 bases). Germline V gene lookup returns CDR1 LNHDA and CDR2 SQIVND (reference sequence). The CDR3 is made up of 14 amino acids. Trimming left V 10 bases short and J 2 bases short, with 15 bases between. CDR3 protein: CATSDRIGNQPQHF. CDR3 DNA: TGTGCCACCTCTGACAGAATTGGCAATCAGCCCCAGCATTTT.

Notes on this clonotype: One base away lies a much larger clone, so this may be a sequencing read error. V and J are TRBV7-6 and TRBJ2-7; 8 nucleotides align to TRBD2. CDR1 and CDR2 (germline): SGHVS, FNYEAQ. CDR3 size: 16 residues. This CDR3 reads CDSSPALRGGPHEQYF. CDR3 nucleotides: TGTGACAGCAGCCCCGCTCTTCGGGGGGGCCCCCACGAGCAGTACTTC.

In regard to this clonotype: One base away lies a much larger clone, so this may be a sequencing read error. The J gene is TRBJ2-1, the V gene TRBV7-8, with 8 nucleotides matching TRBD1. The ends lost 1 base at V and 10 bases at J; junction bases unmatched: 9. Germline assignment: CDR1 SGHVS and CDR2 FQNEAQ. This CDR3 contains 15 residues. As DNA, the CDR3 is TGTGCCAGCAGCTTAGGGACAGGGACGGCAGGCGAGCAGTTCTTC. This gives the protein CASSLGTGTAGEQFF.

J is TRBJ1-2 and V is TRBV12-3 or TRBV12-4, with 9 bases that match TRBD1. The CDR3 sequence is 14 residues long. The V gene end was trimmed by 8 bases and the J gene end by 7 bases; junction bases not matched to a gene: 11. The CDR3 protein is CASGNTGTGLGYTF. CDR3 sequence (DNA): TGTGCCAGCGGCAACACCGGGACAGGGCTTGGCTACACCTTC.

This clonotype was found a few times. The chain couples TRBV12-5 to TRBJ2-3, with a possible D match to TRBD1 (5 bases). The germline CDR1 and CDR2 sequences are LGHNT and FRNRAP. CDR3 size: 16 residues. Trimming removed 0 bases at V and 8 bases at J, with 18 bases between. The CDR3 reads CASGLVLGQNFVTQYF. The CDR3 coding sequence is TGTGCTAGTGGTTTGGTACTCGGACAAAATTTTGTTACGCAGTATTTT.

This clonotype has only a few counts. The rearrangement links TRBV19 to TRBJ1-5; 8 nucleotides agree with TRBD1. This CDR3 is built from 15 residues. CDR1 and CDR2 from the germline V gene are LNHDA and SQIVND (reference sequence). V was pared by 6 bases and J by 2 bases, with 6 bases of the junction left unmatched. The CDR3: CASRPLTGGNQPQHF. The DNA for the CDR3 is TGTGCCAGTAGGCCCCTGACAGGGGGCAATCAGCCCCAGCATTTT.

This clonotype was counted only a few times. The CDR3 protein is CASSLGNNYEQYF. The CDR3 DNA sequence: TGTGCCAGCAGCTTAGGGAACAATTACGAGCAGTACTTC. The chain employs TRBV11-2 and TRBJ2-7; no clear D gene. Germline values: CDR1 SGHAT, CDR2 FQNNGV. This CDR3 contains 13 residues. The V end lost 1 base, the J end lost 4 bases, and 8 bases lay between the germline ends.

This clonotype has at least ten counts. J is TRBJ2-2 and V is TRBV6-1; 10 bases line up with TRBD2. With V trimmed by 5 bases and J by 4 bases, 16 bases remained unmatched. The CDR3 has 19 residues. CDR1 MNHNS and CDR2 SASEGT come from the germline V gene. CDR3 in amino acids: CASSSEGAGGPFRTGELFF. The CDR3 DNA reads as TGTGCCAGCAGTTCCGAAGGAGCGGGAGGGCCATTTCGCACCGGGGAGCTGTTTTTT.

This clonotype was picked up many times. V gene TRBV20-1 combines with J gene TRBJ1-1; 7 bases are a match to TRBD1. The CDR3 has 14 residues. Germline V CDR1 and CDR2: DFQATT, SNEGSKA (reference sequence). V dropped 4 bases and J dropped 0; count of bases not matched to a gene: 5. The CDR3 is CSAKLQGLNTEAFF. The CDR3 DNA sequence: TGCAGTGCTAAACTACAGGGGCTGAACACTGAAGCTTTCTTT.

This clonotype was recorded only once. Since no conserved phenylalanine or tryptophan closes the CDR3, a read error is the likely cause. The limits of the CDR3 on the DNA are not certain, so only TCRdb's listed CDR3 is given. The rearrangement joins TRBV10-1 to TRBJ2-5; the D call in the table, TRBD2, was not verified against the DNA. Germline V lookup: CDR1 WNHNN, CDR2 SYGVQD (reference sequence). The CDR3 sequence runs 13 residues, both termini included. The CDR3 region is CASRGRRGETQDL.

This clonotype was detected many times. The V gene is TRBV18, the J gene TRBJ1-1; possibly TRBD1 for D (5 bases). The germline V and J ends were trimmed by 3 bases and 0 bases, with 11 bases remaining between them. Germline CDR1 KGHSH, CDR2 LQKENI. The CDR3 sequence is 15 residues long. CDR3: CASSPRGTLNTEAFF. The CDR3 DNA sequence: TGTGCCAGCTCACCGAGAGGGACTTTGAACACTGAAGCTTTCTTT.

This clonotype was seen ten or more times. V and J are TRBV6-1 and TRBJ2-5, with TRBD2 matching over 7 bases. Germline V gene lookup returns CDR1 MNHNS and CDR2 SASEGT. This CDR3 has 17 amino acids. V lost 5 bases and J lost 1; bases outside the gene matches: 13. CDR3: CASSRAGATPGQETQYF. CDR3 in DNA: TGTGCCAGCAGTAGGGCGGGAGCTACTCCCGGCCAAGAGACCCAGTACTTC.